This TCR beta chain stems from a study of T cell repertoires in cytomegalovirus infection. The overall study: CMV infection together with matching HLA type was indicated by public TCR beta signatures.

This clonotype was found a few times. TCRdb itself ran the reads through MiXCR, one entry per CDR3 protein. The table shows about 450,000 distinct CDR3 sequences, with about a third occurring only once. Trimming cost V 1 base and J 7 bases, with 14 bases left between them. Germline values: CDR1 SGHVS, CDR2 FNYEAQ. This CDR3 has 15 amino acids. Sequencing was performed on PBMCs. V gene TRBV7-6 combines with J gene TRBJ2-1; perhaps TRBD2 as D (6 bases). This clonotype was obtained from a human donor in good health (CMV status not recorded). Some clones in this sample may be carry-over from other donors' samples. Written as DNA, the CDR3 is TGTGCCAGCAGCTTAGTTACTAGCTTGGGTAATGAGCAGTTCTTC. It is translated as CASSLVTSLGNEQFF.